One TCR beta chain is described in this entry. This sample is part of a study of CD8 T cells in Susac syndrome. When the RNA was reverse transcribed, random hexamers were used with an input of about 0.5 to 1 ug. Multiplex immunoSEQ PCR targeted 54 Vbeta and 13 Jbeta TCR beta segments. TCRdb itself ran the immunoSEQ multiplex PCR reads through MiXCR, one entry per CDR3 protein. The table records approximately 170,000 distinct CDR3 sequences, 90% to 95% of them present only once. The sequence came from a human donor in good health. The sequenced sample consisted of CD4+ T cells from PBMCs.

CDR3 coding DNA: TGTGCCTGGAGTTCTCCCCGGGCCCCCTGGGGCAATCAGCCCCAGCATTTT. Encoded protein: CAWSSPRAPWGNQPQHF. This chain links TRBV30 with TRBJ1-5; no clear D. There are 17 residues in the CDR3. Trimming took off 2 bases at V and 2 bases at J, with 19 bases between the two ends. Looked up from germline, CDR1 is GTSNPN and CDR2 is SVGIG (reference sequence).